A single sample gave rise to the 5 T cell receptor beta chains below, sequenced in a study of T cells in Graves' hyperthyroidism and ophthalmopathy. Regions amplified from RNA transcripts were the TCR beta CDR3 regions. TCR CDR3 regions were first amplified by RT-PCR with HTBI primers. TCRdb processed the multiplex PCR reads anew with MiXCR; each CDR3 protein has one entry. This table has hundreds of thousands of distinct CDR3 sequences, approximately 24% appearing once. Source material: blood. All receptors derive from a woman in her forties with Graves' ophthalmopathy.

This clonotype has ten or more counts. This chain joins TRBV12-3 or TRBV12-4 and TRBJ2-5; 9 positions agree with TRBD1. The CDR3 runs 17 residues. With V trimmed by 1 base and J by 2 bases, 8 bases remained unmatched. DNA of the CDR3: TGTGCCAGCAGTTTAGGGGTGGGACAGGGATTGCAAGAGACCCAGTACTTC. This encodes CASSLGVGQGLQETQYF.

The chain combines TRBV6-2 or TRBV6-3 with TRBJ1-2, with D perhaps TRBD1 (6 bases). Trimming removed 0 bases at V and 5 bases at J, with 10 bases between. The CDR3 length is 14 residues. The germline gives CDR1 MNHEY, CDR2 SVGEGT. The CDR3 region is CASSYSRTVYGYTF. DNA for the CDR3: TGTGCCAGCAGTTACTCGAGGACAGTTTATGGCTACACCTTC.

This chain joins TRBV6-5 and TRBJ1-5; TRBD1 matches at 7 bases. CDR3 length equals 15 residues. Per germline, CDR1 MNHEY and CDR2 SVGAGI. The V gene end was trimmed by 2 bases and the J gene end by 4 bases; junction bases not matched to a gene: 5. CDR3 region: CASSYRQGVNQPQHF. In nucleotides, the CDR3 is TGTGCCAGCAGTTACCGACAGGGAGTGAATCAGCCCCAGCATTTT.

This clonotype was seen at least ten times. This chain connects TRBV19 to TRBJ2-5, with D tentatively TRBD2 (7 bases). This CDR3 is 15 amino acids long. CDR1 and CDR2 from the germline V gene are LNHDA and SQIVND (reference sequence). V was trimmed by 8 bases and J by 2 bases, leaving 18 bases between them. The CDR3 sequence: CASRTLGGAQETQYF. CDR3 coding DNA: TGTGCCAGTCGAACCTTAGGGGGGGCGCAAGAGACCCAGTACTTC. Supplemented by reference TRBV19 and TRBJ2-5, the full variable domain reads DGGITQSPKYLFRKEGQNVTLSCEQNLNHDAMYWYRQDPGQGLRLIYYSQIVNDFQKGDIAEGYSVSREKKESFPLTVTSAQKNPTAFYLCASRTLGGAQETQYFGPGTRLLVL.

CDR3 sequence reads: CASSHAGTHGTGELFF. The CDR3 DNA follows: TGTGCCAGCAGCCACGCGGGGACGCACGGAACCGGGGAGCTGTTTTTT. V gene TRBV27 combines with J gene TRBJ2-2; D possibly corresponds to TRBD2 (6 bases). This CDR3 is 16 amino acids long. CDR1 is MNHEY and CDR2 is SMNVEV in the germline V gene (reference sequence). V was clipped by 6 bases and J by 5 bases, with 19 bases between them.